This T cell receptor beta chain comes out of a study of shared clonotypes between healthy human individuals. Worth noting for this clone: In the same sample, other DNA sequences code for this CDR3.

Healthy HIV-negative adults without recent acute infections or vaccinations served as donors. Produced via immunoSEQ multiplex PCR; TCRdb's table is partial and in-frame only. The repertoire consists of hundreds of thousands of clones, with less than 80% occurring once and the leading ten covering around 2%. The germline gives CDR1 SGHAT, CDR2 FQNNGV. This CDR3 comprises 13 residues. The ends were cut back, 1 base at V and 7 bases at J, with 8 bases in the middle. The sample consisted of memory CD4+ T cells sorted from blood. Described subset: CD45RA-negative fraction. This clonotype was sampled from a woman in her 30s in good health. The chain uses TRBV11-2 and TRBJ2-1, with D unresolved. CDR3 nucleotide sequence: TGTGCCAGCAGCTTAGGGCCCGGGAATGAGCAGTTCTTC. This encodes CASSLGPGNEQFF. Full variable domain (remainder filled in from reference TRBV11-2 and TRBJ2-1): EAGVAQSPRYKIIEKRQSVAFWCNPISGHATLYWYQQILGQGPKLLIQFQNNGVVDDSQLPKDRFSAERLKGVDSTLKIQPAKLEDSAVYLCASSLGPGNEQFFGPGTRLTVL.